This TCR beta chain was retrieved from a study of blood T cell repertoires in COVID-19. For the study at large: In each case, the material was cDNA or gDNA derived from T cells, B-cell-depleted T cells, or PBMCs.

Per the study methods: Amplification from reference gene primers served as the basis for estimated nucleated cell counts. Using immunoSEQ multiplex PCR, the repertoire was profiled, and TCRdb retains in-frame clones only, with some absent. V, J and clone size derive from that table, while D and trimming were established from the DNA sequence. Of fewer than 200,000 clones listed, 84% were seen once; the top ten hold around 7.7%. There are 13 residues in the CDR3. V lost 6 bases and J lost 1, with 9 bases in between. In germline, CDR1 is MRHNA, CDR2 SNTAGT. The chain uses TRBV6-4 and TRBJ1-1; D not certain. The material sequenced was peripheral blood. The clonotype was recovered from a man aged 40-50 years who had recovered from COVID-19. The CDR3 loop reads CASSTDTNTEAFF. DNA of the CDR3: TGTGCCAGCAGCACAGACACGAACACTGAAGCTTTCTTT.